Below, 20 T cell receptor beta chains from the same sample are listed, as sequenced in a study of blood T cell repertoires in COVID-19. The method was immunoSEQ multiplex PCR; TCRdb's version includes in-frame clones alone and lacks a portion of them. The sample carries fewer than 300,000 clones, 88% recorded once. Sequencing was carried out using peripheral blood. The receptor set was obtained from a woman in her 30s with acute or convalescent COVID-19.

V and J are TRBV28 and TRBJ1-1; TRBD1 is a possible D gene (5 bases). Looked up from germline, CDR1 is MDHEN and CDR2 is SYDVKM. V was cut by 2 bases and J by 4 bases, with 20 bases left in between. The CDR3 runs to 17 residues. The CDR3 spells CASSLVIVSVGATEAFF. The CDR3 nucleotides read TGTGCCAGCAGTTTAGTTATTGTCTCAGTTGGGGCCACTGAAGCTTTCTTT. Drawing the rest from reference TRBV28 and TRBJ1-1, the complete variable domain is DVKVTQSSRYLVKRTGEKVFLECVQDMDHENMFWYRQDPGLGLRLIYFSYDVKMKEKGDIPEGYSVSREKKERFSLILESASTNQTSMYLCASSLVIVSVGATEAFFGQGTRLTVV.

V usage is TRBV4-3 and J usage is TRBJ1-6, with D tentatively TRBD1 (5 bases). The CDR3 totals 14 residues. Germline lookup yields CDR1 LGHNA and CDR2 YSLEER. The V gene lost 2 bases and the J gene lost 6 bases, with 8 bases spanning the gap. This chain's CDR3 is CASSQHRINSPLHF. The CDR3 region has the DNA TGCGCCAGCAGCCAACACAGGATTAATTCACCCCTCCACTTT.

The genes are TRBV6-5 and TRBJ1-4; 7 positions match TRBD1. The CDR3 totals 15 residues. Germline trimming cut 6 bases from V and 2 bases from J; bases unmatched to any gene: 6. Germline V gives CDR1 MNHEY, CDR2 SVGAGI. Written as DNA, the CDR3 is TGTGCCAGCAGCCCCTGGGACAGTACTAATGAAAAACTGTTTTTT. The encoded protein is CASSPWDSTNEKLFF.

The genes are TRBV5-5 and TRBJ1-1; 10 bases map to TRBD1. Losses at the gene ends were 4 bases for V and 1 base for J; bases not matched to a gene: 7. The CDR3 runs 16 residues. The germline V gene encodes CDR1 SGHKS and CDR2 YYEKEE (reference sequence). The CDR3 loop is CASSGQGVPWNTEAFF. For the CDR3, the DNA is TGTGCCAGCAGCGGACAGGGGGTTCCTTGGAACACTGAAGCTTTCTTT.

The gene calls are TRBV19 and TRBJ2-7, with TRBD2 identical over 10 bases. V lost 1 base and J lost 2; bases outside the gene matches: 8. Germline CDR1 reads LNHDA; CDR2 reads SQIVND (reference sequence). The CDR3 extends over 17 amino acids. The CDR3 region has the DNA TGTGCCAGTAGTATAGCGGGGACTAGCGCCCGAGCCTACGAGCAGTACTTC. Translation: CASSIAGTSARAYEQYF.

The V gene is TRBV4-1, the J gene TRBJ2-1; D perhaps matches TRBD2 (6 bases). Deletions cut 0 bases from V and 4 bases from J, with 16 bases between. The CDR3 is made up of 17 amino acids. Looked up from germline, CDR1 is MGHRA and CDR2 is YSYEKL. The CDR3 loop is CASSQESGAGPYNEQFF. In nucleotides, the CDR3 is TGCGCCAGCAGCCAAGAGTCGGGAGCGGGCCCATACAATGAGCAGTTCTTC.

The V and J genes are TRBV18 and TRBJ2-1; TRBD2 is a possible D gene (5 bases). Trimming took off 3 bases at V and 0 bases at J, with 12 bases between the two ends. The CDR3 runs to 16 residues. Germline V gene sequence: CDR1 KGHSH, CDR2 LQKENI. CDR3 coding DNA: TGTGCCAGCTCACCTCCACGAGGGAGCTCCTACAATGAGCAGTTCTTC. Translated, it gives CASSPPRGSSYNEQFF. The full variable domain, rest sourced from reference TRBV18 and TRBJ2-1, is NAGVMQNPRHLVRRRGQEARLRCSPMKGHSHVYWYRQLPEEGLKFMVYLQKENIIDESGMPKERFSAEFPKEGPSILRIQQVVRGDSAAYFCASSPPRGSSYNEQFFGPGTRLTVL.

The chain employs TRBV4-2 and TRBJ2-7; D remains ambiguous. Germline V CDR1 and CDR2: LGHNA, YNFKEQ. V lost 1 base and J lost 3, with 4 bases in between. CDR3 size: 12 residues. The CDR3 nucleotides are TGTGCCAGCAGCCAAGGAGGCTACGAGCAGTACTTC. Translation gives CASSQGGYEQYF.

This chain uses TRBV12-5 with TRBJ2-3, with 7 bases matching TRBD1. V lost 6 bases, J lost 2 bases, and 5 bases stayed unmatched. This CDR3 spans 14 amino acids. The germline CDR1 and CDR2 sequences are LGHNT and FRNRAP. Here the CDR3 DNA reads TGTGCTAGTGGACTCGGGACAGCCACAGATACGCAGTATTTT. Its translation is CASGLGTATDTQYF.

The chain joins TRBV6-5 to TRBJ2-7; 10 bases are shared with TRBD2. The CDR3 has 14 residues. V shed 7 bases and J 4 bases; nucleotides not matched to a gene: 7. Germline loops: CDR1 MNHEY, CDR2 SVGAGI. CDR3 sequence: CASTTLAGRYEQYF. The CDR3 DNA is TGTGCCAGCACTACACTAGCGGGGAGATACGAGCAGTACTTC.

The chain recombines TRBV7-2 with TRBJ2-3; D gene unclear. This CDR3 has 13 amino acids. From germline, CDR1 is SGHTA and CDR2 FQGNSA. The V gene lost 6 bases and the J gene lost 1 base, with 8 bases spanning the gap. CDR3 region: CASRQRGTDTQYF. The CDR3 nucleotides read TGTGCCAGCAGACAACGTGGCACAGATACGCAGTATTTT.

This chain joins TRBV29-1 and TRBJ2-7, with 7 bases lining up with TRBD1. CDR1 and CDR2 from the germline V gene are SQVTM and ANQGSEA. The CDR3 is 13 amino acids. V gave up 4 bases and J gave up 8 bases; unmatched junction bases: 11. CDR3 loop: CSVARQGIQKQYF. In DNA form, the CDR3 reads TGCAGCGTTGCAAGACAGGGAATCCAGAAGCAGTACTTC.

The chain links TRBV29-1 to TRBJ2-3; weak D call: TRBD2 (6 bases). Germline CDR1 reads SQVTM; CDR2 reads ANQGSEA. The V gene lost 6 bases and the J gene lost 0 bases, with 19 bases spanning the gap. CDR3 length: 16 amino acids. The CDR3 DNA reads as TGCAGCGTCCGGGGACTGACGTTGGGGAGCACAGATACGCAGTATTTT. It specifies CSVRGLTLGSTDTQYF.

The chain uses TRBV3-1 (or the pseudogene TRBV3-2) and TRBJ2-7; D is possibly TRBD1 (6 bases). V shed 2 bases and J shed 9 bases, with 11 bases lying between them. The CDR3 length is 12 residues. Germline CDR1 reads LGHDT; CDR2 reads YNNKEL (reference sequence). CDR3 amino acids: CASSQYGQRQYF. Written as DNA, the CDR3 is TGTGCCAGCAGCCAATACGGACAGCGGCAGTACTTC.

CDR3 region: CASSTGGSEKLFF. Here the CDR3 DNA reads TGTGCCAGCAGTACAGGGGGAAGTGAAAAACTGTTTTTT. V gene TRBV11-2 combines with J gene TRBJ1-4; 8 bases line up with TRBD1. The CDR3 covers 13 residues. Per the germline V gene, CDR1 is SGHAT and CDR2 is FQNNGV. Trimming cost V 6 bases and J 7 bases; bases outside gene matches: 4.

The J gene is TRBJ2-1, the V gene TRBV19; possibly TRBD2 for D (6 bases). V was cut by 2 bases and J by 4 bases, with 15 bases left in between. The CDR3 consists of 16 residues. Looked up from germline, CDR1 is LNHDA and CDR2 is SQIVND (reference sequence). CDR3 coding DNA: TGTGCCAGTAGTATATCGGGAATAGCGGTATACAATGAGCAGTTCTTC. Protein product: CASSISGIAVYNEQFF. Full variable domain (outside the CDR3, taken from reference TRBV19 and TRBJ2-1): DGGITQSPKYLFRKEGQNVTLSCEQNLNHDAMYWYRQDPGQGLRLIYYSQIVNDFQKGDIAEGYSVSREKKESFPLTVTSAQKNPTAFYLCASSISGIAVYNEQFFGPGTRLTVL.

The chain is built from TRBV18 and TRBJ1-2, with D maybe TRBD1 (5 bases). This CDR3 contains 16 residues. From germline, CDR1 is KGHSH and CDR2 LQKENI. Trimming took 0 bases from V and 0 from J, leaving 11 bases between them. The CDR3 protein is CASSPPSGRANYGYTF. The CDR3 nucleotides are TGTGCCAGCTCACCACCTTCGGGCAGGGCTAACTATGGCTACACCTTC.

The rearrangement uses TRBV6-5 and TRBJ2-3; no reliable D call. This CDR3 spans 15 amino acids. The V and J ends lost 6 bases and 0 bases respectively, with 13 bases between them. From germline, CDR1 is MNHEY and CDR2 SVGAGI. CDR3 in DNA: TGTGCCAGCAGACCACGCGCGACTAGCACAGATACGCAGTATTTT. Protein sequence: CASRPRATSTDTQYF.

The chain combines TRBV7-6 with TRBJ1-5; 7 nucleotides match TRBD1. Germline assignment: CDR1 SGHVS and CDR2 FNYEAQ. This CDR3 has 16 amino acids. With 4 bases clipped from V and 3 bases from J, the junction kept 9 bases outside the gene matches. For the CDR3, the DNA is TGTGCCAGCAGCTCAGAAAGGGACAGCTTCAATCAGCCCCAGCATTTT. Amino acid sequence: CASSSERDSFNQPQHF.

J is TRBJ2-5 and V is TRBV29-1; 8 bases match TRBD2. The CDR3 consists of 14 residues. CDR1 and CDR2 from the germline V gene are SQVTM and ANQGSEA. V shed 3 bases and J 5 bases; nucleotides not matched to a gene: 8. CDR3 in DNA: TGCAGCGTTGAGGCCGGGGGGGGGCCGGAGACCCAGTACTTC. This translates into CSVEAGGGPETQYF.